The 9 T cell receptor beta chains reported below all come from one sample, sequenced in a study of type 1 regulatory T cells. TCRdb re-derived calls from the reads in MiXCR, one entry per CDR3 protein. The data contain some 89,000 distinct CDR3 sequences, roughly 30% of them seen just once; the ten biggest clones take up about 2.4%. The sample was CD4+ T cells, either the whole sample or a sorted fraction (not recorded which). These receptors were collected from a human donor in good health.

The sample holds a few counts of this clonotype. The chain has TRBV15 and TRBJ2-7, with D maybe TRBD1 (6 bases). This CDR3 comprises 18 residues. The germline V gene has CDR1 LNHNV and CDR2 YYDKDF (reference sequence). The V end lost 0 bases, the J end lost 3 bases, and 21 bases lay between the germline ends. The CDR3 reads CATSRDTGGIQGLYEQYF. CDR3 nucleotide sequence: TGTGCCACCAGCAGAGATACAGGCGGTATACAGGGCCTCTACGAGCAGTACTTC.

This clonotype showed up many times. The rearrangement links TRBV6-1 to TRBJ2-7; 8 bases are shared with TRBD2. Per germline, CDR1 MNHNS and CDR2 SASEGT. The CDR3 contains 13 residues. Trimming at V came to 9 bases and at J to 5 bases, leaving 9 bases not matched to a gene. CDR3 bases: TGTGCCAGTACCAAGCGGGGGAGCCACGAGCAGTACTTC. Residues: CASTKRGSHEQYF.

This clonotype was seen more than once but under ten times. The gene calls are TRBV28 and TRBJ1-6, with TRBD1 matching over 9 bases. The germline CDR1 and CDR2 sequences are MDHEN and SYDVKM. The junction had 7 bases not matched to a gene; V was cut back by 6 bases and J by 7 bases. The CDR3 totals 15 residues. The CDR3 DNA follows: TGTGCCAGCAGGGTGACAGGGGGTGCGAATTCACCCCTCCACTTT. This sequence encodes CASRVTGGANSPLHF.

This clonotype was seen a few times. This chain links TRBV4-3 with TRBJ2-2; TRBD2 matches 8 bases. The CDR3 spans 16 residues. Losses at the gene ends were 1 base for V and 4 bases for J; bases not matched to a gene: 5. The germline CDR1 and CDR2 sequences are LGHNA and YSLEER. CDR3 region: CASSQGYREGTGELFF. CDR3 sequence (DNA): TGCGCCAGCAGCCAAGGCTACCGGGAGGGCACCGGGGAGCTGTTTTTT.

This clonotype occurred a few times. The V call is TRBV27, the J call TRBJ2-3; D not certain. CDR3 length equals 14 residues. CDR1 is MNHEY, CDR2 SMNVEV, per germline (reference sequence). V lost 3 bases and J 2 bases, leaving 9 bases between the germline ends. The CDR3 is CASSFDRTTDTQYF. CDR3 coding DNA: TGTGCCAGCAGTTTCGACCGGACCACAGATACGCAGTATTTT.

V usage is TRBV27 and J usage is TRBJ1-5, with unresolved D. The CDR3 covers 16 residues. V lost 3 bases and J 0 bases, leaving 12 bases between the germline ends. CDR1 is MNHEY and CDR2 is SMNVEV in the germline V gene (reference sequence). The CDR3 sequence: CASSFSLPFSNQPQHF. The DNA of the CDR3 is TGTGCCAGCAGTTTTAGCCTACCGTTTAGCAATCAGCCCCAGCATTTT.

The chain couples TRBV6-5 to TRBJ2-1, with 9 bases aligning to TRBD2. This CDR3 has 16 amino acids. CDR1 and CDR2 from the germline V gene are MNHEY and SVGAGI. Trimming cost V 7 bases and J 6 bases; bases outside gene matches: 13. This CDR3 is CASTSNSGRRRNEQFF. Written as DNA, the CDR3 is TGTGCCAGCACCTCCAATAGCGGGAGAAGGCGCAATGAGCAGTTCTTC.

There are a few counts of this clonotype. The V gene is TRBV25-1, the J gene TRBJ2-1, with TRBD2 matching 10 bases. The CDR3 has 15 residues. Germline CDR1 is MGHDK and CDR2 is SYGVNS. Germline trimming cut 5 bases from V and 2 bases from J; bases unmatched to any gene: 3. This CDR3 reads CASSSTSGAYNEQFF. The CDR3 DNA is TGTGCCAGCAGTTCAACTAGCGGGGCCTACAATGAGCAGTTCTTC.

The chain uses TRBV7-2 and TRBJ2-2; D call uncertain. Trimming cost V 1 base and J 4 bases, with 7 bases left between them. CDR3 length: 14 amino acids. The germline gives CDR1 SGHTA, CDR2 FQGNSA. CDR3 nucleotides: TGTGCCAGCAGCTTAGTCTCGGGCACCGGGGAGCTGTTTTTT. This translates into CASSLVSGTGELFF.